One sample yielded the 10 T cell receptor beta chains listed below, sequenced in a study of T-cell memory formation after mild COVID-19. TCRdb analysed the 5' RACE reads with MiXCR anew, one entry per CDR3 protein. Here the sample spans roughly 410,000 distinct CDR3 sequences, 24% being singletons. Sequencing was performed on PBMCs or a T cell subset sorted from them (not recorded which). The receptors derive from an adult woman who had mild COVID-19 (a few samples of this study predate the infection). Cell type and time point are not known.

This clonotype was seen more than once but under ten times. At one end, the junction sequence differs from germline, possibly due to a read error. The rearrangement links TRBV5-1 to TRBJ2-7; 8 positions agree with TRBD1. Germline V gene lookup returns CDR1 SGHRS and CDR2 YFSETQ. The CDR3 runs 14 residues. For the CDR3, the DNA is TGTGCCAGCAGCTATCGACAGGGGCCCTACGAGCAGTACTTC. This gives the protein CASSYRQGPYEQYF.

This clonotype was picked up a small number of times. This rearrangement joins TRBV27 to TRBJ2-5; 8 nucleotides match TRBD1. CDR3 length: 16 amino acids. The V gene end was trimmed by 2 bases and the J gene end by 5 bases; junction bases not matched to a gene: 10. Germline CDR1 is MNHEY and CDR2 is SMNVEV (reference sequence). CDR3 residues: CASSLTWDRRWETQYF. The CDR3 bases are TGTGCCAGCAGTTTAACCTGGGACAGGCGGTGGGAGACCCAGTACTTC.

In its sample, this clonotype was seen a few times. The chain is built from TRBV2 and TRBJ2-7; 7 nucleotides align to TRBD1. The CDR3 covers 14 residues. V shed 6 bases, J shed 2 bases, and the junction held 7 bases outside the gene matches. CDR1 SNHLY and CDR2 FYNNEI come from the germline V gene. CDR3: CASRGDRVPYEQYF. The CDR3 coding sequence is TGTGCCAGCAGGGGCGACAGGGTTCCCTACGAGCAGTACTTC.

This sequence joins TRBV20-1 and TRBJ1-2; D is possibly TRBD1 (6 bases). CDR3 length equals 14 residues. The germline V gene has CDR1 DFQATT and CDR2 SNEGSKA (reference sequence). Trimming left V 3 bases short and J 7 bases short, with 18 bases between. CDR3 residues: CSARGVQGRGGYTF. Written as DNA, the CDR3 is TGCAGTGCTAGGGGAGTACAGGGACGTGGTGGCTACACCTTC.

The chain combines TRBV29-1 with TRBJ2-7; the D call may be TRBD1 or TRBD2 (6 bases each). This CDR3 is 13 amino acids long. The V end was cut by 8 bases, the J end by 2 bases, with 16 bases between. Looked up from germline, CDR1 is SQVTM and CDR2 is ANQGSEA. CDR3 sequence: CSFTGADAYEQYF. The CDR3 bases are TGCAGCTTTACGGGGGCGGACGCCTACGAGCAGTACTTC.

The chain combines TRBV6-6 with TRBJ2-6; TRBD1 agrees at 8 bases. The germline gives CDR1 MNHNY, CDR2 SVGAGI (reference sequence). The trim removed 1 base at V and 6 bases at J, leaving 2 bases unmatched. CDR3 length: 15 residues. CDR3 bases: TGTGCCAGCAGTTACTACAGGGGGGCGGCCAACGTCCTGACTTTC. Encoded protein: CASSYYRGAANVLTF.

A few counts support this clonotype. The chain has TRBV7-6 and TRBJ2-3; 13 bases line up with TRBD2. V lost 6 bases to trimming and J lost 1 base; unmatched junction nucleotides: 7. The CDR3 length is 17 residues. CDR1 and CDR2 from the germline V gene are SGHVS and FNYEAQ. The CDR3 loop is CASSPRTSGGGTDTQYF. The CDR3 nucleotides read TGTGCCAGCAGTCCCCGGACTAGCGGGGGTGGCACAGATACGCAGTATTTT.

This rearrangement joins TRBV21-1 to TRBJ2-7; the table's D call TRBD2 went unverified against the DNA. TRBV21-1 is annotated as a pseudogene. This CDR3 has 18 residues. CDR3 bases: TGTGCCAGCAGCAAAGGTCGTCGAGGGACTAGCGTCTCCTACGAGCAGTACTTC. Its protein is CASSKGRRGTSVSYEQYF.

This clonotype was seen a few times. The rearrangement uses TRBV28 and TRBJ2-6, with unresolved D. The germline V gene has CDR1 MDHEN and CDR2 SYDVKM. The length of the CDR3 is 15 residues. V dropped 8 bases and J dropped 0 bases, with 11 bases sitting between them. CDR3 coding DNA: TGTGCCAGCCGAAATAGCTACTCTGGGGCCAACGTCCTGACTTTC. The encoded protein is CASRNSYSGANVLTF.

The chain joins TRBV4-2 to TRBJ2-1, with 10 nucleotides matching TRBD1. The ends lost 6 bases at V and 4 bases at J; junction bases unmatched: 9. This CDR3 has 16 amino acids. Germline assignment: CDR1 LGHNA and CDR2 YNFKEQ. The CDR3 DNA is TGTGCCAGCAGACTCACCCCGGGACAGGGGTACAATGAGCAGTTCTTC. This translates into CASRLTPGQGYNEQFF.